One and the same sample provided the 20 T cell receptor beta chains below, sequenced in a study of blood T cell repertoires in COVID-19. Sequenced by immunoSEQ multiplex PCR; TCRdb stores in-frame clones only, minus some. Of 150,000 or so clones listed, just over 90% are singletons. The sequencing sample was made of peripheral blood. Every receptor here comes from a woman aged 55-69 years with COVID-19, enrolled during active disease.

The V and J genes are TRBV12-5 and TRBJ1-3; 7 nucleotides line up with TRBD1. Unmatched junction bases numbered 5, after V lost 6 bases and J lost 0 bases. This CDR3 is 15 amino acids long. In germline, CDR1 is LGHNT, CDR2 FRNRAP. The CDR3 DNA follows: TGTGCTAGTGGACGCGACAGGGACTCTGGAAACACCATATATTTT. This codes for CASGRDRDSGNTIYF.

The chain uses TRBV4-2 and TRBJ2-1; 10 nucleotides align to TRBD2. CDR1 is LGHNA and CDR2 is YNFKEQ in the germline V gene. CDR3 length: 16 amino acids. J lost 10 bases, V lost 0 bases, and 9 bases had no gene match. The CDR3 sequence is CASSQDISGGAKEQFF. CDR3 sequence (DNA): TGTGCCAGCAGCCAAGATATCAGCGGGGGGGCGAAGGAGCAGTTCTTC.

This chain connects TRBV12-3 or TRBV12-4 to TRBJ1-2; 7 positions agree with TRBD1. CDR3 length: 13 residues. V shed 6 bases and J 5 bases; nucleotides not matched to a gene: 6. The CDR3 sequence: CASRLQGTYGYTF. The DNA of the CDR3 is TGTGCCAGCAGGTTACAGGGGACATATGGCTACACCTTC.

The chain is built from TRBV19 and TRBJ1-5, with 10 nucleotides matching TRBD1. J lost 7 bases, V lost 6 bases, and 9 bases had no gene match. The germline V gene encodes CDR1 LNHDA and CDR2 SQIVND (reference sequence). This CDR3 spans 15 amino acids. CDR3 bases: TGTGCCAGTAGGGTGCGACAGGGGGCTTGGCAGCCCCAGCATTTT. Translated: CASRVRQGAWQPQHF. The entire variable domain, with the rest obtained from reference TRBV19 and TRBJ1-5, is as follows: DGGITQSPKYLFRKEGQNVTLSCEQNLNHDAMYWYRQDPGQGLRLIYYSQIVNDFQKGDIAEGYSVSREKKESFPLTVTSAQKNPTAFYLCASRVRQGAWQPQHFGDGTRLSIL.

The table lists this clone with a count of one. The genes are TRBV7-2 and TRBJ1-5, with 8 bases that match TRBD1. Germline V gene sequence: CDR1 SGHTA, CDR2 FQGNSA. J was trimmed by 7 bases and V by 4 bases; bases with no gene match: 6. This CDR3 is built from 14 residues. This CDR3 is CASSSGQGWQPQHF. The DNA of the CDR3 is TGTGCCAGCAGCTCAGGACAGGGTTGGCAGCCCCAGCATTTT.

This chain uses TRBV7-2 with TRBJ1-1, with a tentative D call TRBD1 (5 bases). Germline CDR1 is SGHTA and CDR2 is FQGNSA. The CDR3 runs to 15 residues. V was pared by 1 base and J by 4 bases, with 13 bases between. The CDR3 reads CASSLDSRRGTEAFF. The CDR3 DNA follows: TGTGCCAGCAGCTTAGATTCTCGGAGGGGCACTGAAGCTTTCTTT.

The V call is TRBV4-1, the J call TRBJ2-2, with D tentatively TRBD1 or TRBD2 (5 bases each). This CDR3 comprises 12 residues. Per germline, CDR1 MGHRA and CDR2 YSYEKL. V dropped 4 bases and J dropped 11 bases, with 11 bases sitting between them. CDR3 protein: CASSLEGRELFF. In DNA, the CDR3 is TGCGCCAGCAGCCTAGAGGGGCGAGAGCTGTTTTTT.

V is TRBV9 and J is TRBJ2-2; D possibly corresponds to TRBD1 (5 bases). The CDR3 is made up of 14 amino acids. From germline, CDR1 is SGDLS and CDR2 YYNGEE. The V and J ends lost 0 bases and 6 bases respectively, with 9 bases between them. This chain's CDR3 is CASSVGQGPGELFF. The CDR3 DNA sequence: TGTGCCAGCAGCGTAGGGCAGGGTCCCGGGGAGCTGTTTTTT.

This chain connects TRBV5-1 to TRBJ2-2; 8 bases match TRBD1. The CDR3 runs to 16 residues. Germline lookup yields CDR1 SGHRS and CDR2 YFSETQ. The ends lost 4 bases at V and 1 base at J; junction bases unmatched: 6. The CDR3 loop reads CASSRTGTLNTGELFF. CDR3 in DNA: TGCGCCAGCAGCCGGACAGGGACCCTGAACACCGGGGAGCTGTTTTTT.

This chain joins TRBV2 and TRBJ2-7, with D possibly TRBD2 on 5 matching bases. This CDR3 region has 12 residues. From germline, CDR1 is SNHLY and CDR2 FYNNEI. V dropped 11 bases and J dropped 7 bases, with 18 bases sitting between them. CDR3 bases: TGTGCCCAACAGACACGGTCGGGGGAGCAGTACTTC. As protein: CAQQTRSGEQYF.

CDR3 nucleotides: TGTGCCAGCAGTTTCGTGGGACAGCTCCAAGAGACCCAGTACTTC. This gives the protein CASSFVGQLQETQYF. The V gene is TRBV28, the J gene TRBJ2-5; 7 bases match TRBD1. The CDR3 loop spans 15 amino acids. The V segment lost 3 bases and the J segment 1 base; nucleotides outside the gene matches: 5. In germline, CDR1 is MDHEN, CDR2 SYDVKM.

The rearrangement links TRBV9 to TRBJ2-7; 9 nucleotides align to TRBD2. The junction had 7 bases not matched to a gene; V was cut back by 3 bases and J by 0 bases. Germline V gene lookup returns CDR1 SGDLS and CDR2 YYNGEE. This CDR3 region has 16 residues. In DNA form, the CDR3 reads TGTGCCAGCAGCGCTACCGGGACTAGCACCTCCTACGAGCAGTACTTC. It translates to CASSATGTSTSYEQYF.

This clone turned up a few times. The chain combines TRBV21-1 with TRBJ1-6; no check of the table's D call, TRBD1, against the DNA was made. TRBV21-1 is a pseudogene locus. This CDR3 has 20 amino acids. The CDR3: CASSNERKDRGKVLDSPLHF. The CDR3, as DNA: TGTGCCAGCAGCAATGAGAGGAAGGACAGGGGGAAGGTATTAGATTCACCCCTCCACTTT.

The chain is built from TRBV24-1 and TRBJ2-1; TRBD1 is a possible D gene (7 bases). This CDR3 comprises 16 residues. Germline values: CDR1 KGHDR, CDR2 SFDVKD. The V and J ends lost 3 bases and 3 bases respectively, with 14 bases between them. CDR3: CATSDARRGDYNEQFF. The CDR3, as DNA: TGTGCCACCAGTGATGCGCGCAGGGGGGACTACAATGAGCAGTTCTTC.

V is TRBV5-1 and J is TRBJ2-3, with 9 bases lining up with TRBD2. Germline CDR1 SGHRS, CDR2 YFSETQ. The junction had 8 bases not matched to a gene; V was cut back by 4 bases and J by 2 bases. This CDR3 is built from 16 residues. The CDR3 is CASSIRAGGDTDTQYF. The CDR3 DNA is TGCGCCAGCAGCATTCGAGCGGGGGGAGACACAGATACGCAGTATTTT.

This chain connects TRBV4-3 to TRBJ1-4; tentative D call: TRBD1 (6 bases). Germline loops: CDR1 LGHNA, CDR2 YSLEER. CDR3 length: 18 residues. V was pared by 0 bases and J by 4 bases, with 18 bases between. The CDR3 is CASSQDRERGAGNEKLFF. DNA of the CDR3: TGCGCCAGCAGCCAAGACCGGGAGCGGGGGGCGGGTAATGAAAAACTGTTTTTT.

The gene calls are TRBV6-5 and TRBJ1-5, with TRBD1 matching 8 bases. There are 14 residues in the CDR3. V was clipped by 5 bases and J by 1 base; unmatched bases: 1. Germline loops: CDR1 MNHEY, CDR2 SVGAGI. The CDR3 sequence: CASSRDRSNQPQHF. CDR3 DNA sequence: TGTGCCAGCAGTAGGGACAGGAGCAATCAGCCCCAGCATTTT.

The V and J genes are TRBV6-2 or TRBV6-3 and TRBJ2-1, with a tentative D call TRBD1 (5 bases). Germline V lookup: CDR1 MNHEY, CDR2 SVGEGT. V gave up 2 bases and J gave up 9 bases, with 17 bases separating them. CDR3 size: 15 residues. This CDR3 reads CASSYPPGFGAEQFF. Here the CDR3 DNA reads TGTGCCAGCAGTTACCCCCCAGGGTTTGGGGCTGAGCAGTTCTTC.

The count of this clone is one. The DNA of the CDR3 is TGTGCCAGCAGCTTACTACAGGGAGGGGAGCAGTACTTC. Its translation is CASSLLQGGEQYF. V usage is TRBV7-3 and J usage is TRBJ2-7; perhaps TRBD2 as D (7 bases). Germline CDR1 reads SGHTA; CDR2 reads FQGTGA. This CDR3 region has 13 residues. The V end lost 2 bases, the J end lost 7 bases, and 12 bases lay between the germline ends.

The chain has TRBV4-2 and TRBJ1-1; the match to TRBD1 covers 8 bases. This CDR3 comprises 17 residues. The junction had 7 bases not matched to a gene; V was cut back by 1 base and J by 0 bases. Germline assignment: CDR1 LGHNA and CDR2 YNFKEQ. The CDR3 bases are TGTGCCAGCAGCCAAGTCGGGACAGGAGTCATGAACACTGAAGCTTTCTTT. It translates to CASSQVGTGVMNTEAFF.